Sequencing of this T cell receptor (beta chain) was carried out in a study of cytotoxic CD8 clonotypes in ibrutinib-treated CLL. Regarding this clone: Its antigen is currently unknown.

Sequencing was performed with immunoSEQ multiplex PCR; in TCRdb, only in-frame clones are kept and a portion is missing. The data show 200,000 to 250,000 clones, over 65% seen once. General observations from the study: Public clonotypes were uncommon and contracted or stayed stable on treatment.

With 3 bases clipped from V and 5 bases from J, the junction kept 9 bases outside the gene matches. Germline V gene sequence: CDR1 MGHRA, CDR2 YSYEKL. The CDR3 is made up of 16 amino acids. The specimen was PBMCs, collected after 12 months of ibrutinib treatment. The J gene is TRBJ1-1, the V gene TRBV4-1; TRBD1 matches at 10 bases. The sequence derives from a human donor with chronic lymphocytic leukemia. CDR3 DNA: TGCGCCAGCAGCCACCCTACGACAGGGGGCCATACTGAAGCTTTCTTT. Translating gives CASSHPTTGGHTEAFF.